This entry lists 10 T cell receptor beta chains sequenced from one sample in a study of monozygotic twins with inflammatory bowel disease (dated by TCRdb to between 2018 and 2021). Receptors were amplified or captured by 5' RACE. This sample was sequenced with an Illumina HiSeq 2500. TCRdb reprocessed the public reads and reports one entry per CDR3 protein sequence, without DNA. The sample table on file contains some 210,000 distinct CDR3 sequences. The leading ten clones occupy 1.5% to 2% of the sample. Sequenced: blood. These receptors all come from a human donor with ulcerative colitis or Crohn's disease, or a healthy co-twin of an affected twin (not recorded which).

J is TRBJ2-3 and V is TRBV28; checking the TCRdb D call of TRBD2 is not possible without DNA. The CDR3 runs 17 residues. Germline-derived CDR1 and CDR2 are MDHEN and SYDVKM. This CDR3 reads CASSLSFLVAGADTQYF.

The chain joins TRBV12-3 or TRBV12-4 to TRBJ1-4. This CDR3 contains 14 residues. The CDR3 loop reads CASSPSRGNAKLFF.

The CDR3 loop reads CASSLTGGGISDTQYF. The V and J genes are TRBV7-3 and TRBJ2-3; TCRdb's D call, TRBD2, is unchecked because there is no DNA. Germline CDR1 is SGHTA and CDR2 is FQGTGA. The CDR3 consists of 16 residues.

The rearrangement links TRBV20-1 to TRBJ2-1. The CDR3 is 14 residues long. Germline CDR1 and CDR2: DFQATT and SNEGSKA (reference sequence). CDR3 residues: CSARDSRLGNEQFF.

The chain's CDR3 is CASSPGLRSPRSEQFF. The V gene is TRBV5-6, the J gene TRBJ2-1; TCRdb indicates TRBD2, and absent DNA this call remains unverified. The CDR3 sequence is 16 residues long. Per germline, CDR1 SGHDT and CDR2 YYEEEE. The full variable domain, completed using reference TRBV5-6 and TRBJ2-1, is DAGVTQSPTHLIKTRGQQVTLRCSPKSGHDTVSWYQQALGQGPQFIFQYYEEEERQRGNFPDRFSGHQFPNYSSELNVNALLLGDSALYLCASSPGLRSPRSEQFFGPGTRLTVL.

This chain links TRBV5-5 with TRBJ2-1; TCRdb outputs TRBD2, but without DNA this stays unchecked. The germline V gene has CDR1 SGHKS and CDR2 YYEKEE (reference sequence). CDR3 size: 15 residues. The CDR3 region is CASSSAGALYNEQFF. The variable domain in full, with the rest retrieved from reference TRBV5-5 and TRBJ2-1, is DAGVTQSPTHLIKTRGQQVTLRCSPISGHKSVSWYQQVLGQGPQFIFQYYEKEERGRGNFPDRFSARQFPNYSSELNVNALLLGDSALYLCASSSAGALYNEQFFGPGTRLTVL.

This chain joins TRBV7-8 and TRBJ2-5; the D gene TCRdb calls, TRBD1, cannot be checked with no DNA. Germline V lookup: CDR1 SGHVS, CDR2 FQNEAQ. The CDR3 runs to 12 residues. The CDR3 loop reads CASSSGTETQYF.

The rearrangement links TRBV5-1 to TRBJ2-1; TCRdb indicates TRBD2, and absent DNA this call remains unverified. CDR1 SGHRS and CDR2 YFSETQ come from the germline V gene. The CDR3 is made up of 13 amino acids. CDR3 sequence reads: CASSLGLAIEQFF.

The chain carries TRBV9 and TRBJ1-1; the TRBD1 assignment by TCRdb is unverifiable without DNA. The CDR3 loop spans 14 amino acids. The germline gives CDR1 SGDLS, CDR2 YYNGEE. The CDR3 region is CASSHRDLNTEAFF.

The rearrangement joins TRBV5-1 to TRBJ1-3; absent DNA, TCRdb's TRBD1 call cannot be checked. Germline V CDR1 and CDR2: SGHRS, YFSETQ. The CDR3 totals 15 residues. CDR3 residues: CASSSGTGPRNTIYF.